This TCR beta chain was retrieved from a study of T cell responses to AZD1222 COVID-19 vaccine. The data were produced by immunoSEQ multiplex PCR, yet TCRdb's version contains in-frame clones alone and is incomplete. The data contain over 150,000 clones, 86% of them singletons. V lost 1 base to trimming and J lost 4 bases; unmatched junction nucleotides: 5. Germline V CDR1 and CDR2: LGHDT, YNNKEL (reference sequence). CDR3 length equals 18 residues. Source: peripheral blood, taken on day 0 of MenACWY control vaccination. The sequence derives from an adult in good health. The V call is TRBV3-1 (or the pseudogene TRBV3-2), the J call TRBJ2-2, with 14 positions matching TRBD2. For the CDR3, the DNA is TGTGCCAGCAGCCAAGTGGGACTAGCGGGAGTTGGCACCGGGGAGCTGTTTTTT. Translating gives CASSQVGLAGVGTGELFF.